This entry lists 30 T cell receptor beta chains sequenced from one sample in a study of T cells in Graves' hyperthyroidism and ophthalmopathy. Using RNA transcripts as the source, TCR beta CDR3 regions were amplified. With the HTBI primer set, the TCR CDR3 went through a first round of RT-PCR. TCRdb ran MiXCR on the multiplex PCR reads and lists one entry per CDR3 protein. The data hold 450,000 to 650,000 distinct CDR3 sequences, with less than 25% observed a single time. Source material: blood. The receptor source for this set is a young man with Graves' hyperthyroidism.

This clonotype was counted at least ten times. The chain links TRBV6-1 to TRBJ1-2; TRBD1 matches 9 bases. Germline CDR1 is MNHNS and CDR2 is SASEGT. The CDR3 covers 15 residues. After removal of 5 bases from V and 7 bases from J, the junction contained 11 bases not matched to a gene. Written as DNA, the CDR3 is TGTGCCAGCAGTAAGAGGACAGGGGCCCCTGCTGGCTACACCTTC. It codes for CASSKRTGAPAGYTF.

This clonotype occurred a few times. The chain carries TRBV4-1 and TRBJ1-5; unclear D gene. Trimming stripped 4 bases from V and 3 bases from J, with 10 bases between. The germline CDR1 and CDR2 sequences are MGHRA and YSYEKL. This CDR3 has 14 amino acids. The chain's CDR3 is CASSPLHSNQPQHF. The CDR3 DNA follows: TGCGCCAGCAGCCCCCTTCACTCCAATCAGCCCCAGCATTTT.

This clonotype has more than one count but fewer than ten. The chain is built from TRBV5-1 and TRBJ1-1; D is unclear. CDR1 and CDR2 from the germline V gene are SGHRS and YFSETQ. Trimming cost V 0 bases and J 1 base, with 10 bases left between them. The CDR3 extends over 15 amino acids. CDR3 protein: CASSLDGRPNTEAFF. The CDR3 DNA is TGCGCCAGCAGCTTGGATGGACGGCCGAACACTGAAGCTTTCTTT.

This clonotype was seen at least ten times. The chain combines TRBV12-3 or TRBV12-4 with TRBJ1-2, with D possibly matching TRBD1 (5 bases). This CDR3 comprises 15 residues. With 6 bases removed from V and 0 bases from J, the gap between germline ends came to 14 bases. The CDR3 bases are TGTGCCAGCAGCCCAACCCCCAGGGCTAACTATGGCTACACCTTC. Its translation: CASSPTPRANYGYTF.

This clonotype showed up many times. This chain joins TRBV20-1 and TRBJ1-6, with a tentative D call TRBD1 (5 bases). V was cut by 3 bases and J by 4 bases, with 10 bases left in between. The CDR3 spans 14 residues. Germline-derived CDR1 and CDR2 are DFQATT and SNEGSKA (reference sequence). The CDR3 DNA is TGCAGTGCTAGGGAGACAGAGTATAATTCACCCCTCCACTTT. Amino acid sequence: CSARETEYNSPLHF.

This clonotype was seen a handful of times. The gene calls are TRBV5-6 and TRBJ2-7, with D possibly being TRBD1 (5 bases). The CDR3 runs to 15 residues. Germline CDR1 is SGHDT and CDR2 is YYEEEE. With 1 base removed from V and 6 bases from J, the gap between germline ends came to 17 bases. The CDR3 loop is CASSLFDRSYGEQYF. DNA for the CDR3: TGTGCCAGCAGCTTGTTCGACAGATCGTACGGCGAGCAGTACTTC.

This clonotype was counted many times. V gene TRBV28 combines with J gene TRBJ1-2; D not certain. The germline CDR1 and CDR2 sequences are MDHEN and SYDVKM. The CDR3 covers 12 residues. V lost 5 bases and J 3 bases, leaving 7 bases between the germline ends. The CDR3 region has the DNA TGTGCCAGCAGTGAGTACTACTATGGCTACACCTTC. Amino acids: CASSEYYYGYTF.

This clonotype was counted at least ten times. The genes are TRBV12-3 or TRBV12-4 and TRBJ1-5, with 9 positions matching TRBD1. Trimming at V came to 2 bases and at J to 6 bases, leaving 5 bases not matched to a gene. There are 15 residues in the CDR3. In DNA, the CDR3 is TGTGCCAGCAGTTTACCCAACAGGGGGCTTCAGCCCCAGCATTTT. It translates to CASSLPNRGLQPQHF.

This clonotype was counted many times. CDR3 nucleotides: TGCAGCGGCGGGGGGGAGGTTGGGGCTGAAGCTTTCTTT. It codes for CSGGGEVGAEAFF. This rearrangement joins TRBV29-1 to TRBJ1-1; possibly TRBD1 for D (5 bases). The length of the CDR3 is 13 residues. Germline CDR1 and CDR2: SQVTM and ANQGSEA. The V gene lost 7 bases and the J gene lost 6 bases, with 18 bases spanning the gap.

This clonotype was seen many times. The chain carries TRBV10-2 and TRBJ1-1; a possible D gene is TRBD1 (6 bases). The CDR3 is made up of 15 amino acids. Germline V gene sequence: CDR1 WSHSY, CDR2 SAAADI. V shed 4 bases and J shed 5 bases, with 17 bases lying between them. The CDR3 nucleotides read TGCGCCAGCAGTGTGGGGGGCCAGGGGAGGACTGAAGCTTTCTTT. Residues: CASSVGGQGRTEAFF.

The CDR3 DNA follows: TGTGCCAGCAGCCCCCGTCGGACAGAACCGAACTATGGCTACACCTTC. Translating gives CASSPRRTEPNYGYTF. The rearrangement links TRBV9 to TRBJ1-2; the D gene is possibly TRBD1 (6 bases). The V and J ends lost 4 bases and 2 bases respectively, with 18 bases between them. Germline assignment: CDR1 SGDLS and CDR2 YYNGEE. The CDR3 length is 16 residues.

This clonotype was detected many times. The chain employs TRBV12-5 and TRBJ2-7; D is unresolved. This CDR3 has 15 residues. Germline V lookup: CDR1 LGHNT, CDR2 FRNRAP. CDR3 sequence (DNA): TGTGTTTTGGACCTGGGCGGCCGTTGCTCCTACGAGCAGTACTTC. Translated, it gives CVLDLGGRCSYEQYF.

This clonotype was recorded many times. This chain's CDR3 is CASSYSRAWVGGYTF. CDR3 nucleotides: TGTGCCAGCAGTTACTCGCGGGCCTGGGTGGGCGGCTACACCTTC. The genes are TRBV6-5 and TRBJ1-2; D remains unclear. The CDR3 loop spans 15 amino acids. V lost 0 bases to trimming and J lost 8 bases, with 16 bases between them. Germline loops: CDR1 MNHEY, CDR2 SVGAGI.

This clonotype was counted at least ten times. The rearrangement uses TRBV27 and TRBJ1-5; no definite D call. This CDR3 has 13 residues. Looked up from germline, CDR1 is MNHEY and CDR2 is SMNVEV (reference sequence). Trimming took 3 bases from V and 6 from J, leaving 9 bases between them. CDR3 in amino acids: CASSFSASQPQHF. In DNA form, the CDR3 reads TGTGCCAGCAGTTTTTCGGCGAGTCAGCCCCAGCATTTT.

The CDR3 DNA reads as TGTGCCAGCAGCTTTACTAGCGGAGAGACCCAGTACTTC. Protein sequence: CASSFTSGETQYF. The chain couples TRBV7-2 to TRBJ2-5, with 8 positions matching TRBD2. This CDR3 contains 13 residues. V lost 3 bases and J lost 4; bases outside the gene matches: 1. Germline loops: CDR1 SGHTA, CDR2 FQGNSA.

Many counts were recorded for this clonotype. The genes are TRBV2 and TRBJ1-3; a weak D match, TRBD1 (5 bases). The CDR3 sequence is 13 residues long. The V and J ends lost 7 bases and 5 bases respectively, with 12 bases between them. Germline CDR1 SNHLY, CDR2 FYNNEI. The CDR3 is CASNSGSRNTIYF. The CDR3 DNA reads TGTGCCAGCAATTCAGGGTCTAGAAACACCATATATTTT.

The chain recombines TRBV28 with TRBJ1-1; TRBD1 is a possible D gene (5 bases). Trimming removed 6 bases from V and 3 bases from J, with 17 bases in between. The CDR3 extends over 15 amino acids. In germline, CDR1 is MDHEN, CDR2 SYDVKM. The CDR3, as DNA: TGTGCCAGCAGGGACCGACTGCGGGGGGACACTGAAGCTTTCTTT. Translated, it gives CASRDRLRGDTEAFF.

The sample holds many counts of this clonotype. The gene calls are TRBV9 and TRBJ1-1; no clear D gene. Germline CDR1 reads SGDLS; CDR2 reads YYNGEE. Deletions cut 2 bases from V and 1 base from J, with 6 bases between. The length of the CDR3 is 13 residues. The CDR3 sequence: CASSVEENTEAFF. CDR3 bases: TGTGCCAGCAGCGTTGAGGAGAACACTGAAGCTTTCTTT.

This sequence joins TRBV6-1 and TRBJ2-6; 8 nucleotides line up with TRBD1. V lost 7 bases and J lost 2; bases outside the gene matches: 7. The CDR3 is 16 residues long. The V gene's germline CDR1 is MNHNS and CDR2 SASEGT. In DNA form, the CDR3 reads TGTGCCAGCAATACAGGGGGAAGGCCTGGGGCCAACGTCCTGACTTTC. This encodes CASNTGGRPGANVLTF.

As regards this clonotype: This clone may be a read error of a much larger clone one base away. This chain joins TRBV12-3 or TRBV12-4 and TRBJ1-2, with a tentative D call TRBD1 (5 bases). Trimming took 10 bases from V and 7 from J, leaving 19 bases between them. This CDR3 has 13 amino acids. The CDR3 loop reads CANTPRGTFGYTF. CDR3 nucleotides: TGTGCCAACACCCCCCGGGGGACGTTTGGCTACACCTTC.

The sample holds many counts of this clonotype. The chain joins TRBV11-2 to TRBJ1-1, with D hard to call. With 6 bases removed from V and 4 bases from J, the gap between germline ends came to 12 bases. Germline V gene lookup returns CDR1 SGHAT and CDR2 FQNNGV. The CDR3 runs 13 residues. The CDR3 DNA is TGTGCCAGCAGGGGGAATCTTCTCACTGAAGCTTTCTTT. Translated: CASRGNLLTEAFF.

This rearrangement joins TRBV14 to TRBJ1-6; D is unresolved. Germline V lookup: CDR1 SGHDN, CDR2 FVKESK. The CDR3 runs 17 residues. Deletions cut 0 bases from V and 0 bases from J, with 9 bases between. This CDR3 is CASSQDRLSSYNSPLHF. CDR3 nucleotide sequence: TGTGCCAGCAGCCAAGATCGGCTGAGCTCCTATAATTCACCCCTCCACTTT.

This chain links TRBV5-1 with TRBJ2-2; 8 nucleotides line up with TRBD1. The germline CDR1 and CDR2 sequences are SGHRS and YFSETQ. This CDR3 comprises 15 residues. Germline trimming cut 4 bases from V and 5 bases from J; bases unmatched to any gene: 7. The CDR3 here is CASSKDRVSTGELFF. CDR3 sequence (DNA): TGCGCCAGCAGCAAGGACAGGGTGTCGACCGGGGAGCTGTTTTTT.

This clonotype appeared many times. DNA of the CDR3: TGTGCCAGCAGTTTGACGGGGCCGGGAAACGAGCAGTACTTC. This encodes CASSLTGPGNEQYF. The chain employs TRBV12-3 or TRBV12-4 and TRBJ2-7; D may be TRBD1 or TRBD2 (5 bases each). V shed 3 bases and J shed 5 bases, with 14 bases lying between them. The CDR3 extends over 14 amino acids.

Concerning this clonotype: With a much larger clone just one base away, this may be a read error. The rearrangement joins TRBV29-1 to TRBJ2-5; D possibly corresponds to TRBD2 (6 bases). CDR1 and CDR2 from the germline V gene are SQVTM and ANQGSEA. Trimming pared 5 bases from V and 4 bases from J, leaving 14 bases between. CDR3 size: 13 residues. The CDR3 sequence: CSVRGGAGETQYF. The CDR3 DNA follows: TGCAGCGTTAGAGGAGGGGCAGGAGAGACCCAGTACTTC.

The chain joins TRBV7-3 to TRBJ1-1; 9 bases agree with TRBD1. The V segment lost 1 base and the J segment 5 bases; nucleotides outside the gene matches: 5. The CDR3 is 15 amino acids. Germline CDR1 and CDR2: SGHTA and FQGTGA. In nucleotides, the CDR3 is TGTGCCAGCAGCTTAAGGGGGACAGGGCGTACTGAAGCTTTCTTT. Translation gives CASSLRGTGRTEAFF.

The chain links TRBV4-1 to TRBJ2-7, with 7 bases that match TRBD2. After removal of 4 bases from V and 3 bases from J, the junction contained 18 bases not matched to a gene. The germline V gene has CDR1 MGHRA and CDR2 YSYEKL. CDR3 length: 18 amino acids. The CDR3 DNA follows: TGCGCCAGCAGCCCCCAACCGATCCTAGCGGCCAACGGCTACGAGCAGTACTTC. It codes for CASSPQPILAANGYEQYF.

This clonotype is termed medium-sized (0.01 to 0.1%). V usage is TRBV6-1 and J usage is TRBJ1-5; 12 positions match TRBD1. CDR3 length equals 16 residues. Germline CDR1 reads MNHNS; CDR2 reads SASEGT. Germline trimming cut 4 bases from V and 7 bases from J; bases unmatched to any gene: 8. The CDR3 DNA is TGTGCCAGCAGTGCCCGGGACAGGGGGCTGCGGCAGCCCCAGCATTTT. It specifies CASSARDRGLRQPQHF.

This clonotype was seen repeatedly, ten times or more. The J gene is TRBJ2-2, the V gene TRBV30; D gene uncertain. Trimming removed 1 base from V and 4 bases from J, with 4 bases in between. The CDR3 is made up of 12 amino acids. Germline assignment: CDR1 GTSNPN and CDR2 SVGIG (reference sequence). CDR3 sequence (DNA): TGTGCCTGGAGTGAGGGCACCGGGGAGCTGTTTTTT. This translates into CAWSEGTGELFF.

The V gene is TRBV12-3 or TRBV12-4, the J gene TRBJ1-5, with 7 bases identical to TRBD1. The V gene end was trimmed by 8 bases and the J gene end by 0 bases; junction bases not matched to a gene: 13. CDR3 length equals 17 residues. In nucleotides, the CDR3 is TGTGCCAGCCAAGAGGGGGCGAGGGTCTATAGCAATCAGCCCCAGCATTTT. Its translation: CASQEGARVYSNQPQHF.